What follows are 8 T cell receptor beta chains derived from one specimen sequenced in a study of shared clonotypes between healthy human individuals. Clones were sequenced by immunoSEQ multiplex PCR, and TCRdb holds only the in-frame ones, with some missing. This repertoire shows about 2.1 million clones, 85% to 95% found once; its top ten account for around 1.8%. CD45RO-negative, CCR7-positively selected cells formed the naive CD8 fraction, excluding terminally differentiated effector memory CD45RA+ cells. Sequencing was done on a sample of naive CD8+ T cells from PBMCs. Every receptor here comes from a man between 18 and 35 years old in good health. Some clones in this sample may be carry-over from other donors' samples.

The chain combines TRBV7-2 with TRBJ2-7, with TRBD2 identical over 11 bases. Germline loops: CDR1 SGHTA, CDR2 FQGNSA. V shed 4 bases and J 3 bases; nucleotides not matched to a gene: 8. CDR3 length: 16 amino acids. CDR3 in DNA: TGTGCCAGCAGCTCAAAGACTAGCGGGACCTACTACGAGCAGTACTTC. It is translated as CASSSKTSGTYYEQYF.

The CDR3 DNA sequence: TGTGCCAGCAGCTACCATTCAGCGGGATCCTACAATGAGCAGTTCTTC. Translating it yields CASSYHSAGSYNEQFF. V gene TRBV5-6 combines with J gene TRBJ2-1; 7 bases match TRBD2. Trimming took 3 bases from V and 1 from J; bases not matched to a gene: 7. This CDR3 has 16 residues. The germline CDR1 and CDR2 sequences are SGHDT and YYEEEE. The variable domain in full, completed from reference TRBV5-6 and TRBJ2-1, reads DAGVTQSPTHLIKTRGQQVTLRCSPKSGHDTVSWYQQALGQGPQFIFQYYEEEERQRGNFPDRFSGHQFPNYSSELNVNALLLGDSALYLCASSYHSAGSYNEQFFGPGTRLTVL.

The chain joins TRBV11-3 to TRBJ2-7; D is undetermined. Trimming stripped 1 base from V and 5 bases from J, with 6 bases between. There are 12 residues in the CDR3. CDR1 is SGHNT, CDR2 YENEEA, per germline. DNA for the CDR3: TGTGCCAGCAGCTTAGGTGTCCACGAGCAGTACTTC. Translating gives CASSLGVHEQYF.

The chain is built from TRBV9 and TRBJ2-3; D not resolved. Germline assignment: CDR1 SGDLS and CDR2 YYNGEE. The CDR3 is made up of 15 amino acids. The V end lost 3 bases, the J end lost 0 bases, and 11 bases lay between the germline ends. Here the CDR3 reads CASSARSFSTDTQYF. CDR3 sequence (DNA): TGTGCCAGCAGCGCGAGATCGTTTAGCACAGATACGCAGTATTTT.

V and J are TRBV28 and TRBJ2-7, with 9 bases lining up with TRBD1. Germline CDR1 reads MDHEN; CDR2 reads SYDVKM. Trimming removed 2 bases from V and 7 bases from J; junction bases left unmatched: 12. CDR3 length equals 16 residues. The CDR3 is CASSLPRRDRVGEQYF. The CDR3 DNA reads TGTGCCAGCAGTTTACCACGGCGGGACAGGGTGGGGGAGCAGTACTTC. Together with reference TRBV28 and TRBJ2-7, the CDR3 gives the full variable domain: DVKVTQSSRYLVKRTGEKVFLECVQDMDHENMFWYRQDPGLGLRLIYFSYDVKMKEKGDIPEGYSVSREKKERFSLILESASTNQTSMYLCASSLPRRDRVGEQYFGPGTRLTVT.

This chain uses TRBV30 with TRBJ1-6; D not certain. The CDR3 is made up of 14 amino acids. The V gene's germline CDR1 is GTSNPN and CDR2 SVGIG (reference sequence). In DNA form, the CDR3 reads TGTGCTGCCGACATCGGCGTTTTTAATTCACCCCTCCACTTT. Encoded protein: CAADIGVFNSPLHF. Filled out from reference TRBV30 and TRBJ1-6, the complete variable domain reads SQTIHQWPATLVQPVGSPLSLECTVEGTSNPNLYWYRQAAGRGLQLLFYSVGIGQISSEVPQNLSASRPQDRQFILSSKKLLLSDSGFYLCAADIGVFNSPLHFGNGTRLTVT.

The chain employs TRBV9 and TRBJ1-1, with 7 positions matching TRBD1. The CDR3 spans 13 residues. The V gene's germline CDR1 is SGDLS and CDR2 YYNGEE. J lost 5 bases, V lost 4 bases, and 5 bases had no gene match. The CDR3 region has the DNA TGTGCCAGCAGCACCCGACAGGGTACTGAAGCTTTCTTT. Amino acid sequence: CASSTRQGTEAFF.

The J gene is TRBJ2-5, the V gene TRBV10-3; 9 bases are shared with TRBD2. The last part of the DNA fits TRBJ2-7 better; the J call may be wrong. Germline V CDR1 and CDR2: ENHRY, SYGVKD. CDR3 length: 16 amino acids. CDR3 nucleotide sequence: TGTGCCATCAGTGAGCTAATGGCTAGCGGGACCTACGAGCAGTACTTC. Protein product: CAISELMASGTYEQYF.